The T cell receptor beta chain described here comes from a study of cytomegalovirus exposure and HLA in healthy donors. Study-level findings and limits: Being productive about 87% or about 30% of the time was typical of most TCR beta V segments in an earlier analysis. Researchers reported from a later analysis that most CMV-associated TCR beta chains appeared HLA-restricted. In most subjects, TCR beta sequences reportedly gave accurate predictions of HLA-A and HLA-B alleles.

With regard to this clone: Its antigen is unidentified.

When sampled, the donors appeared nominally healthy, though they likely had unrecorded immune exposures. In the PCR, 60 Vbeta and 13 Jbeta primers were used. This table comes from immunoSEQ multiplex PCR, and its TCRdb copy is limited to in-frame clones, with some not included. The sample lists about 160,000 clones, around four fifths occurring once. This TCR was recovered from a man younger than 35 in good health and CMV-seronegative. Specimen: PBMCs.

The chain's CDR3 is CASSKVSKDRGQSNEKLFF. Written as DNA, the CDR3 is TGTGCCAGCAGCAAAGTCAGTAAGGACAGGGGGCAGTCTAATGAAAAACTGTTTTTT. The V gene is TRBV21-1, the J gene TRBJ1-4; the table's D call, TRBD1, was not checked against the DNA. TRBV21-1 is deemed a pseudogene. CDR3 length: 19 amino acids.